The T cell receptor (beta chain) under discussion was sequenced for a study of T-cell reconstitution after alpha-beta-depleted transplantation in children. For TCRbeta, the library was prepared with unique molecular identifiers. TCRdb re-derived calls from the PCR reads in MiXCR, one entry per CDR3 protein. The sample has fewer than 550,000 distinct CDR3 sequences, under 12% seen once. This clonotype was seen ten or more times. With 0 bases removed from V and 4 bases from J, the gap between germline ends came to 15 bases. The CDR3 runs to 17 residues. Germline values: CDR1 LGHNA, CDR2 YSLEER. Sequencing was performed on PBMCs, taken before TCRalphabeta/CD19-depleted stem cell transplant. This receptor was identified in a child under 10 years old with inherited bone marrow failure, due to receive a stem cell transplant. The chain is built from TRBV4-3 and TRBJ2-2; weak D call: TRBD1 (6 bases). The CDR3 coding sequence is TGCGCCAGCAGCCAAGACCGTACTCAGGGGATCACCGGGGAGCTGTTTTTT. Translation gives CASSQDRTQGITGELFF.